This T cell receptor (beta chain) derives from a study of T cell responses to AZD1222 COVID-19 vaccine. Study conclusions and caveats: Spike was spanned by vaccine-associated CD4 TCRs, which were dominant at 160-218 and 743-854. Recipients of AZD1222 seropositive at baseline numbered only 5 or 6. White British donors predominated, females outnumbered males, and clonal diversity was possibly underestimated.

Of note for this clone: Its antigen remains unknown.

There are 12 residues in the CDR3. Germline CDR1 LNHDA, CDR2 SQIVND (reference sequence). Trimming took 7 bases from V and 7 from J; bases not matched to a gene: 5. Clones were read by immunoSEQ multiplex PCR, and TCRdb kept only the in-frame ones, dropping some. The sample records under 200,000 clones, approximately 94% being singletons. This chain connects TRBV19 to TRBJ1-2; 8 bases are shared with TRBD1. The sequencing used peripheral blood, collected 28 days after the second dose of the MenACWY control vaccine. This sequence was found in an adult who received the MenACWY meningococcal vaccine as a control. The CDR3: CASNQGAGGYTF. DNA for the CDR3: TGTGCCAGTAATCAGGGGGCAGGTGGCTACACCTTC.